The entry below gives a single T cell receptor beta chain sequence along with its context. The entry originates in a study of blood T cell repertoires in COVID-19. On the study more broadly: Italy, Spain and the United States were the sources of the convalescent and acute COVID-19 samples.

Trimming took off 4 bases at V and 2 bases at J, with 6 bases between the two ends. This CDR3 has 13 residues. Germline V lookup: CDR1 SGHNT, CDR2 YENEEA. TCRdb keeps only in-frame clones here, not all; method: immunoSEQ multiplex PCR. The repertoire consists of more than 100,000 clones, with around three quarters occurring once and the leading ten covering 3.5% to 4.5%. Sequences were obtained from peripheral blood. The chain has TRBV11-3 and TRBJ1-3; D remains unclear. This sequence originates from a woman of 80 years or more with acute or convalescent COVID-19. The CDR3 bases are TGTGCCAGCAGCTCAACTACTGGAAACACCATATATTTT. Its protein product is CASSSTTGNTIYF.